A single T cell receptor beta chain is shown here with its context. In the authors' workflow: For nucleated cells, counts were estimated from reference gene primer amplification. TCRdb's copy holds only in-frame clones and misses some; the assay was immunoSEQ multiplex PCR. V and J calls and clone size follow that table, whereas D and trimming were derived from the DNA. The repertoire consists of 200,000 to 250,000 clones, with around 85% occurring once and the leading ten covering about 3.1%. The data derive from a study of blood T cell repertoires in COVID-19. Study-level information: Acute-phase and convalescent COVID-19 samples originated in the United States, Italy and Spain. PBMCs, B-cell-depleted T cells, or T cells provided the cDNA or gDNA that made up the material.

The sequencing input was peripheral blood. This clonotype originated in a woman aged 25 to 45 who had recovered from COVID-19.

In DNA, the CDR3 is TGTGCCAGCAGCTTTTCAGGGATCGAGCAGTACTTC. It translates to CASSFSGIEQYF. The gene calls are TRBV13 and TRBJ2-7; D perhaps matches TRBD1 (5 bases). The V end lost 3 bases, the J end lost 6 bases, and 9 bases lay between the germline ends. The CDR3 is made up of 12 amino acids. The V gene's germline CDR1 is PRHDT and CDR2 FYEKMQ (reference sequence).